A selection of T cell receptor beta chains follows, all from one sample in a study of long-term antiretroviral therapy in people with HIV. Here immunoSEQ multiplex PCR was the method, and the copy in TCRdb shows in-frame clones only, minus some. This sample yields 25,000 to 30,000 clones, of which around 96% are seen a single time; 6.5% to 10% belongs to the top ten. Sample: unsorted PBMCs, taken 5.3 years after starting antiretroviral therapy. Receptors originate from a man aged 25-45 years with HIV. CDR3s include the opening cysteine and the closing phenylalanine or tryptophan. D genes are given only for firm matches. The size entry is marked missing in some rows and otherwise reads once, few, many or a size class.

J gene | clone size | D gene | CDR3 length | V gene | CDR3 protein | CDR3 DNA
TRBJ1-2 | NA | NA | 15 | TRBV5-5 | CASSGSNQAGYGYTF | TGTGCCAGCAGCGGTTCTAATCAGGCGGGCTATGGCTACACCTTC
TRBJ2-5 | NA | TRBD1 | 15 | TRBV25-1 | CASTSTQGAGETQYF | TGTGCCAGCACCAGCACACAGGGGGCGGGAGAGACCCAGTACTTC
TRBJ2-1 | once | NA | 17 | TRBV4-3 | CASSQDTAGSSYNEQFF | TGCGCCAGCAGCCAAGATACTGCGGGAAGCTCCTACAATGAGCAGTTCTTC
TRBJ2-3 | once | TRBD2 | 15 | TRBV9 | CASSASGGAYDTQYF | TGTGCCAGCAGCGCTAGCGGGGGGGCCTATGATACGCAGTATTTT
TRBJ1-2 | NA | NA | 14 | TRBV6-6 | CASSYSGSLDGYTF | TGTGCCAGCAGTTATTCCGGGTCCTTGGATGGCTACACCTTC
TRBJ2-5 | NA | TRBD1 | 17 | TRBV5-1 | CASSLVPRGRSQETQYF | TGCGCCAGCAGCTTGGTACCCAGGGGGCGTTCGCAAGAGACCCAGTACTTC
TRBJ1-1 | NA | TRBD1 | 15 | TRBV6-1 | CASSGRDRGLAEAFF | TGTGCCAGCAGTGGCCGGGACAGGGGGCTCGCTGAAGCTTTCTTT
TRBJ2-3 | NA | NA | 14 | TRBV7-9 | CASSLGTSTDTQYF | TGTGCCAGCAGCTTAGGGACTAGCACAGATACGCAGTATTTT
TRBJ2-7 | NA | NA | 12 | TRBV10-2 | CASSESSYEQYF | TGCGCCAGCAGTGAGTCGAGCTACGAGCAGTACTTC
TRBJ2-7 | NA | TRBD2 | 15 | TRBV6-5 | CASSPGTSVSYEQYF | TGTGCCAGCAGCCCCGGGACTAGCGTCTCCTACGAGCAGTACTTC
TRBJ2-7 | NA | NA | 14 | TRBV6-5 | CASSYNREGEEQYF | TGTGCCAGCAGCTATAACAGGGAAGGGGAAGAGCAGTACTTC
TRBJ1-1 | NA | NA | 13 | TRBV2 | CASSEGWKTEAFF | TGTGCCAGCAGTGAAGGGTGGAAGACTGAAGCTTTCTTT
TRBJ2-3 | NA | NA | 13 | TRBV30 | CAYGGGAGNTQYF | TGTGCCTATGGAGGGGGCGCGGGGAATACGCAGTATTTT
TRBJ1-4 | NA | NA | 12 | TRBV2 | CASSSLNEKLFF | TGTGCCAGCAGTTCCCTTAATGAAAAACTGTTTTTT
TRBJ2-1 | NA | NA | 13 | TRBV5-1 | CASSSGSYNEQFF | TGCGCCAGCAGCTCCGGCTCCTACAATGAGCAGTTCTTC
TRBJ1-2 | NA | TRBD1 | 15 | TRBV14 | CASSQGQGAHYGYTF | TGTGCCAGCAGCCAAGGACAGGGGGCACACTATGGCTACACCTTC
TRBJ1-5 | NA | NA | 14 | TRBV27 | CASSRDSSNQPQHF | TGTGCCAGCAGTCGAGACTCCAGCAATCAGCCCCAGCATTTT
TRBJ1-1 | once | TRBD1 | 14 | TRBV28 | CASRRGQGYTEAFF | TGTGCCAGCAGGAGGGGACAGGGATATACTGAAGCTTTCTTT
TRBJ1-5 | NA | NA | 14 | TRBV30 | CAWSAGASNQPQHF | TGTGCCTGGAGTGCCGGGGCCTCCAATCAGCCCCAGCATTTT
TRBJ2-1 | NA | NA | 12 | TRBV5-1 | CASSLVGDEQFF | TGCGCCAGCAGCTTGGTAGGCGATGAGCAGTTCTTC
TRBJ1-1 | NA | NA | 16 | TRBV7-2 | CASSPQLNRMNTEAFF | TGTGCCAGCAGCCCTCAACTAAACAGAATGAACACTGAAGCTTTCTTT
TRBJ1-2 | NA | NA | 12 | TRBV7-9 | CAIGGANYGYTF | TGTGCCATAGGGGGGGCGAACTATGGCTACACCTTC
TRBJ1-3 | NA | NA | 15 | TRBV5-6 | CASSFGGGSGNTIYF | TGTGCCAGCAGCTTCGGAGGGGGCTCTGGAAACACCATATATTTT
TRBJ1-4 | NA | NA | 14 | TRBV30 | CAWSVGGVREKLFF | TGTGCCTGGAGTGTAGGGGGGGTTCGTGAAAAACTGTTTTTT